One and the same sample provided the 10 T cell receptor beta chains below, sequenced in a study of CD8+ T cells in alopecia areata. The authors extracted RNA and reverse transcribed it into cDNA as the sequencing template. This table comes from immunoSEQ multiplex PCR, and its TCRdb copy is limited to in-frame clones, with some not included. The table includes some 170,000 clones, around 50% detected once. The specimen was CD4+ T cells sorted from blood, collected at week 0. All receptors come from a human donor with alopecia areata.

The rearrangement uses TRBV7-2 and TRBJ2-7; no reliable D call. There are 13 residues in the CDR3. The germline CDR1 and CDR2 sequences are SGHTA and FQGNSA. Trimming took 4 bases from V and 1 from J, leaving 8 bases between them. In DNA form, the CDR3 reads TGTGCCAGCAGCTCGCAACCATCCTACGAGCAGTACTTC. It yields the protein CASSSQPSYEQYF.

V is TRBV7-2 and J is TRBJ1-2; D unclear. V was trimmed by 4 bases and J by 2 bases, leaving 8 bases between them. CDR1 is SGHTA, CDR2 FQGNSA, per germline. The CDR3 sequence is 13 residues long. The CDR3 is CASSYDANYGYTF. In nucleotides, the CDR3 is TGTGCCAGCAGCTATGATGCCAACTATGGCTACACCTTC. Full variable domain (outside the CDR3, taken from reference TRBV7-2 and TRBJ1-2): GAGVSQSPSNKVTEKGKDVELRCDPISGHTALYWYRQSLGQGLEFLIYFQGNSAPDKSGLPSDRFSAERTGGSVSTLTIQRTQQEDSAVYLCASSYDANYGYTFGSGTRLTVV.

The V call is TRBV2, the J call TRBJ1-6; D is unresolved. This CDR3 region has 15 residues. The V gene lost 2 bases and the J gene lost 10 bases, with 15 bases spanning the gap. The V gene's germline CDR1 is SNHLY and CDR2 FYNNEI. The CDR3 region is CASSERLRFSSPLHF. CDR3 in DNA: TGTGCCAGCAGTGAAAGGCTTCGGTTTAGCTCACCCCTCCACTTT.

CDR3 loop: CSVEAQGGTEAFF. The CDR3 bases are TGCAGCGTTGAAGCCCAGGGGGGCACTGAAGCTTTCTTT. The chain joins TRBV29-1 to TRBJ1-1, with 7 bases that match TRBD1. The V gene's germline CDR1 is SQVTM and CDR2 ANQGSEA. V lost 1 base to trimming and J lost 4 bases; unmatched junction nucleotides: 3. The CDR3 totals 13 residues.

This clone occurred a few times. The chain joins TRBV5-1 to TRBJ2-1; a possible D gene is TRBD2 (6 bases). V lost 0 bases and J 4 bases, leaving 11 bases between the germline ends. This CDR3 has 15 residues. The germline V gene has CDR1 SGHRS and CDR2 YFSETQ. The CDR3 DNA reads TGCGCCAGCAGCTTGGACGGGGGAGGATACAATGAGCAGTTCTTC. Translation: CASSLDGGGYNEQFF.

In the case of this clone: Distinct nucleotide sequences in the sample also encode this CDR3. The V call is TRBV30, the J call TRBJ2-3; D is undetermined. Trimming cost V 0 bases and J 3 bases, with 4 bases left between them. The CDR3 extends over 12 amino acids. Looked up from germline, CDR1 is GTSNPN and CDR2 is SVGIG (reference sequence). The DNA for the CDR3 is TGTGCCTGGAGTGTAGGGACAGATACGCAGTATTTT. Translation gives CAWSVGTDTQYF.

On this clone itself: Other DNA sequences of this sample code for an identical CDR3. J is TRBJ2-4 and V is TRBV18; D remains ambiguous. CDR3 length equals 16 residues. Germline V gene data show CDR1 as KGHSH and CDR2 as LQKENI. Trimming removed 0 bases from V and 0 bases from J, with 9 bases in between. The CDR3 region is CASSPPNRLAKNIQYF. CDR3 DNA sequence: TGTGCCAGCTCACCACCTAACAGACTAGCCAAAAACATTCAGTACTTC.

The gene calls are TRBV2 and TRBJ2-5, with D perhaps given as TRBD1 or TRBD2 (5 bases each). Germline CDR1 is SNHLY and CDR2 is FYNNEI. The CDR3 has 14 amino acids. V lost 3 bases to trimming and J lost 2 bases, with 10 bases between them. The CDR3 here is CASSDEGRQETQYF. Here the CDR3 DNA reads TGTGCCAGCAGTGATGAGGGGAGACAAGAGACCCAGTACTTC.

Here the CDR3 reads CASSAGGRGRGQFF. The CDR3 nucleotides read TGTGCCAGCAGCGCGGGAGGAAGGGGCCGGGGGCAGTTCTTC. The chain couples TRBV6-4 to TRBJ2-1, with 8 bases fitting TRBD2. Germline V CDR1 and CDR2: MRHNA, SNTAGT. CDR3 length equals 14 residues. Trimming took 6 bases from V and 12 from J; bases not matched to a gene: 13.

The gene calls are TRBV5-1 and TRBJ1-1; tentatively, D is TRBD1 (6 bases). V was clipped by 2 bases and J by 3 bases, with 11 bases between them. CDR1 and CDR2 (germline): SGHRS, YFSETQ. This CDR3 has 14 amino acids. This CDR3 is CASSLLGADTEAFF. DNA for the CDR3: TGCGCCAGCAGCTTACTGGGGGCTGACACTGAAGCTTTCTTT.